The 21 T cell receptor beta chains below all came from one sample that was sequenced in a study of beta chain features in type 1 diabetes. These receptors are not linked to any known antigen. As every portion of the isolated RNA was reverse transcribed, the sequencing read expressed TCRB transcripts. Measured with immunoSEQ multiplex PCR; TCRdb has only the in-frame clones, and not every one. There are roughly 340,000 clones in the sample; roughly 13% occur only once, and 0.0095% to 0.011% lies in the top ten. Findings and limits, study-wide: Shorter TCRB CDR3s, moderately but significantly so, were found in Type 1 diabetes patients in all four CD4+ subsets.

What was sequenced was naive CD4+ T cells from blood. The source is a woman aged 18-30 years with type 1 diabetes.

The rearrangement links TRBV28 to TRBJ2-7; 16 nucleotides align to TRBD2. The junction had 6 bases not matched to a gene; V was cut back by 4 bases and J by 3 bases. Germline V gene sequence: CDR1 MDHEN, CDR2 SYDVKM. CDR3 length: 17 residues. CDR3 in amino acids: CASSSGLAGGRSYEQYF. CDR3 in DNA: TGTGCCAGCAGTTCGGGACTAGCGGGAGGGCGGAGCTACGAGCAGTACTTC.

V gene TRBV27 combines with J gene TRBJ2-4; 9 positions agree with TRBD1. In germline, CDR1 is MNHEY, CDR2 SMNVEV (reference sequence). The CDR3 totals 13 residues. After removal of 4 bases from V and 6 bases from J, the junction contained 1 base not matched to a gene. CDR3 region: CASSSGQGNIQYF. The CDR3 DNA is TGTGCCAGCAGTTCGGGACAGGGAAACATTCAGTACTTC.

This clone was found a few times. V and J are TRBV5-4 and TRBJ2-5, with 11 bases fitting TRBD2. Per the germline V gene, CDR1 is SGHNT and CDR2 is YYREEE (reference sequence). The length of the CDR3 is 16 residues. Trimming at V came to 2 bases and at J to 1 base, leaving 4 bases not matched to a gene. The CDR3 nucleotides read TGTGCCAGCAGCTTTGGGACTAGCGGTCTCCAAGAGACCCAGTACTTC. This gives the protein CASSFGTSGLQETQYF.

In regard to this clone: The germline gene is not matched at one end of the junction; a read error may be the cause. The chain combines TRBV27 with TRBJ1-2; maybe TRBD1 (6 bases). The CDR3 covers 15 residues. Looked up from germline, CDR1 is MNHEY and CDR2 is SMNVEV (reference sequence). The CDR3: CASTLSGQPYYGYTF. The DNA of the CDR3 is TGTGCCAGCACTTTAAGTGGACAGCCGTACTATGGCTACACCTTC.

V gene TRBV18 combines with J gene TRBJ1-5, with D tentatively TRBD1 (5 bases). Trimming shortened V by 0 bases and J by 1 base, and 22 bases separated the two germline ends. The CDR3 is 20 residues long. Germline V gene data show CDR1 as KGHSH and CDR2 as LQKENI. The CDR3 is CASSPPLQVPNVGSNQPQHF. The CDR3 DNA sequence: TGTGCCAGCTCACCACCGTTACAGGTCCCTAATGTCGGGAGCAATCAGCCCCAGCATTTT.

The chain has TRBV4-3 and TRBJ2-3; the match to TRBD2 covers 10 bases. V lost 3 bases to trimming and J lost 3 bases; unmatched junction nucleotides: 6. CDR3 size: 16 residues. Germline V CDR1 and CDR2: LGHNA, YSLEER. The CDR3 region is CASSQASGSRTDTQYF. For the CDR3, the DNA is TGCGCCAGCAGCCAGGCTAGCGGGAGTAGGACAGATACGCAGTATTTT.

This sequence joins TRBV21-1 and TRBJ2-7; TRBD2, the D gene given by the table, was not confirmed from the DNA. TRBV21-1 is noted as a pseudogene. This CDR3 spans 19 amino acids. For the CDR3, the DNA is TGTGCCAGCAGCAAAGCGGGCCGCGGGACTAGCGGATTCTCCTACGAGCAGTACTTC. Its protein is CASSKAGRGTSGFSYEQYF.

This clone was detected a few times. This chain connects TRBV29-1 to TRBJ2-7, with 9 bases fitting TRBD2. In germline, CDR1 is SQVTM, CDR2 ANQGSEA. The CDR3 is made up of 16 amino acids. The CDR3 protein is CSVEVSGGAGGPKRRV. DNA of the CDR3: TGCAGCGTTGAAGTAAGTGGGGGAGCGGGAGGTCCCAAGCGGAGAGTC.

The chain links TRBV7-2 to TRBJ2-1; TRBD1 might be the D (5 bases). Germline V gene lookup returns CDR1 SGHTA and CDR2 FQGNSA. V was clipped by 5 bases and J by 5 bases, with 13 bases between them. The CDR3 loop spans 14 amino acids. The CDR3 DNA reads TGTGCCAGCAGCCAGCCGCCAGGGCACAATGAGCAGTTCTTC. Its translation is CASSQPPGHNEQFF.

This clone has just a few counts. One end of the junction does not line up with germline, which may come from a read error. The V and J genes are TRBV4-1 and TRBJ2-1, with 8 bases identical to TRBD2. The CDR3 sequence is 15 residues long. Germline V gene sequence: CDR1 MGHRA, CDR2 YSYEKL. CDR3 DNA: TGCGCCAGCAGTCAAGTGGGGCTAGCGGGTAATGAGCAGTTCTTC. It codes for CASSQVGLAGNEQFF.

In this sample, this clone turned up a few times. CDR3 amino acids: CASSQDEAVTSGANVLTF. CDR3 in DNA: TGTGCCAGCAGCCAAGATGAGGCGGTTACCTCTGGGGCCAACGTCCTGACTTTC. The chain carries TRBV4-2 and TRBJ2-6; D is uncertain. The CDR3 is made up of 18 amino acids. Germline-derived CDR1 and CDR2 are LGHNA and YNFKEQ. V was trimmed by 0 bases and J by 0 bases, leaving 12 bases between them.

CDR3 sequence (DNA): TGCAGCGTTGTCGGGACAGACAATCAGCCCCAGCATTTT. Protein sequence: CSVVGTDNQPQHF. J is TRBJ1-5 and V is TRBV29-1, with 7 bases aligning to TRBD1. The CDR3 spans 13 residues. Germline-derived CDR1 and CDR2 are SQVTM and ANQGSEA. V was clipped by 4 bases and J by 3 bases; unmatched bases: 3. Full variable domain (outside the CDR3, taken from reference TRBV29-1 and TRBJ1-5): SAVISQKPSRDICQRGTSLTIQCQVDSQVTMMFWYRQQPGQSLTLIATANQGSEATYESGFVIDKFPISRPNLTFSTLTVSNMSPEDSSIYLCSVVGTDNQPQHFGDGTRLSIL.

This clone was counted a few times. The chain uses TRBV28 and TRBJ1-1; D possibly corresponds to TRBD1 (5 bases). Trimming took off 6 bases at V and 7 bases at J, with 15 bases between the two ends. The CDR3 is made up of 13 amino acids. Germline lookup yields CDR1 MDHEN and CDR2 SYDVKM. CDR3 sequence reads: CASSPPLRGEAFF. The CDR3 bases are TGTGCCAGCAGCCCGCCCCTTAGGGGTGAAGCTTTCTTT.

This sequence joins TRBV19 and TRBJ2-7, with D possibly matching TRBD1 (5 bases). The V gene lost 7 bases and the J gene lost 1 base, with 14 bases spanning the gap. CDR1 and CDR2 (germline): LNHDA, SQIVND (reference sequence). CDR3 length equals 14 residues. The CDR3 nucleotides are TGTGCCAGTATGCTGGACACTACGTCCTACGAGCAGTACTTC. This encodes CASMLDTTSYEQYF.

The chain combines TRBV29-1 with TRBJ1-1, with a possible D match to TRBD1 (5 bases). CDR3 length: 13 residues. Trimming took 5 bases from V and 1 from J, leaving 11 bases between them. Germline CDR1 and CDR2: SQVTM and ANQGSEA. As DNA, the CDR3 is TGCAGCGTTTTGACAGCCACGAACACTGAAGCTTTCTTT. It translates to CSVLTATNTEAFF. Full variable domain (rest looked up from reference TRBV29-1 and TRBJ1-1): SAVISQKPSRDICQRGTSLTIQCQVDSQVTMMFWYRQQPGQSLTLIATANQGSEATYESGFVIDKFPISRPNLTFSTLTVSNMSPEDSSIYLCSVLTATNTEAFFGQGTRLTVV.

V and J are TRBV5-1 and TRBJ2-2; maybe TRBD1 (6 bases). CDR1 and CDR2 (germline): SGHRS, YFSETQ. The V end was cut by 1 base, the J end by 1 base, with 11 bases between. CDR3 size: 16 residues. The CDR3 coding sequence is TGCGCCAGCAGCTTGATCGCGACAGGGAACACCGGGGAGCTGTTTTTT. Translated, it gives CASSLIATGNTGELFF.

This clone turned up a few times. CDR3 protein: CASSPLTGEDYEQYF. CDR3 bases: TGTGCCAGCAGCCCCCTGACAGGGGAGGACTACGAGCAGTACTTC. The chain uses TRBV11-2 and TRBJ2-7; 8 bases map to TRBD1. The ends lost 5 bases at V and 3 bases at J; junction bases unmatched: 9. From germline, CDR1 is SGHAT and CDR2 FQNNGV. The CDR3 covers 15 residues.

Only one count was recorded for this clone. This chain joins TRBV29-1 and TRBJ1-2; the D gene is possibly TRBD1 (6 bases). The CDR3 is made up of 12 amino acids. The V and J ends lost 7 bases and 1 base respectively, with 10 bases between them. Germline lookup yields CDR1 SQVTM and CDR2 ANQGSEA. The DNA of the CDR3 is TGCAGCGGTAGGACAGTTAACTATGGCTACACCTTC. Encoded protein: CSGRTVNYGYTF.

This clone was observed a few times. J is TRBJ2-5 and V is TRBV18; D might be TRBD2 (5 bases). V shed 6 bases and J shed 5 bases, with 16 bases lying between them. CDR1 and CDR2 (germline): KGHSH, LQKENI. The CDR3 totals 14 residues. The CDR3 DNA sequence: TGTGCCAGCTCCCCCGGCACGGGGAGTGAGACCCAGTACTTC. This gives the protein CASSPGTGSETQYF.

This clone has just a few counts. The chain is built from TRBV28 and TRBJ1-4; possible D gene TRBD1, 6 bases. Trimming pared 4 bases from V and 8 bases from J, leaving 11 bases between. CDR3 length equals 13 residues. From germline, CDR1 is MDHEN and CDR2 SYDVKM. The chain's CDR3 is CASSSGGLEKLFF. The CDR3 DNA is TGTGCCAGCAGTTCTGGGGGCTTAGAAAAACTGTTTTTT.

This clone was counted a few times. CDR3 amino acids: CASSPQRERETQYF. CDR3 DNA: TGTGCCAGCAGCCCCCAGCGGGAGCGAGAGACCCAGTACTTC. The chain is built from TRBV7-2 and TRBJ2-5; 8 bases fit TRBD2. Germline V CDR1 and CDR2: SGHTA, FQGNSA. The CDR3 extends over 14 amino acids. The V segment lost 5 bases and the J segment 4 bases; nucleotides outside the gene matches: 6.